The sequence of this TCR beta chain was determined in a study of T cell repertoires in cytomegalovirus infection. Of note for this clonotype: Its antigen is still unknown.

The CDR3 consists of 12 residues. The germline V gene has CDR1 MNHNY and CDR2 SVGAGI (reference sequence). With 9 bases removed from V and 6 bases from J, the gap between germline ends came to 14 bases. TCRdb fed the reads into MiXCR, producing one record per CDR3 protein. The sample has around 100,000 distinct CDR3 sequences, roughly 30% seen once. This specimen consisted of CD8+ T cells from cultured PBMCs, obtained from culture after CMV antigen stimulation. The genes are TRBV6-6 and TRBJ1-1; unclear D gene. This receptor was obtained from a human donor in good health (CMV status not recorded). Some clones in this sample may be carry-over from other donors' samples. The DNA of the CDR3 is TGTGCCAGTGCTAACACGGGGTCTGAAGCTTTCTTT. Its protein is CASANTGSEAFF.